The present TCR beta chain was sequenced within a study of beta chain features in type 1 diabetes. V shed 5 bases and J 6 bases; nucleotides not matched to a gene: 6. This CDR3 region has 14 residues. Germline V lookup: CDR1 GTSNPN, CDR2 SVGIG (reference sequence). The study, taken as a whole, reports: Shortening that was moderate but significant affected the TCRB CDR3s of Type 1 diabetes patients in all four CD4+ subsets.

Since all of the isolated RNA was reverse transcribed, expressed TCRB transcripts were what got sequenced. The repertoire was sequenced with immunoSEQ multiplex PCR; TCRdb's copy has only in-frame clones and lacks some. The sample has roughly 300,000 clones, roughly an eighth seen once. This clone was seen a handful of times. Antigen specificity is unknown. V is TRBV30 and J is TRBJ1-5, with TRBD1 matching over 11 bases. This TCR was sampled from a man aged 30 to 39 with type 1 diabetes. Sequenced material: naive CD4+ T cells from blood. This CDR3 is CAWHPGQGVQPQHF. Written as DNA, the CDR3 is TGTGCCTGGCATCCGGGACAGGGGGTTCAGCCCCAGCATTTT.